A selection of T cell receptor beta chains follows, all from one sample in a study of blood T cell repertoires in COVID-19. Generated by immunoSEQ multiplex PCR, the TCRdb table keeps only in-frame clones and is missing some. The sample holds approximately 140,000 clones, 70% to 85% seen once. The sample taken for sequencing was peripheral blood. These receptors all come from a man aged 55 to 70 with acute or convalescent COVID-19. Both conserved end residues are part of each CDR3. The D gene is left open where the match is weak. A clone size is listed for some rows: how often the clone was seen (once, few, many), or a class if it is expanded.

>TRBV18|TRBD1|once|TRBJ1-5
CASSSGTGVIQPQHF
TGTGCCAGCTCATCCGGGACAGGGGTTATCCAGCCCCAGCATTTT
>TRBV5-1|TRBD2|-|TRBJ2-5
CASSLLAGLQETQYF
TGCGCCAGCAGCTTACTAGCGGGCCTCCAAGAGACCCAGTACTTC
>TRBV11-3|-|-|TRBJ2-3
CASSLGLTDTQYF
TGTGCCAGCAGCTTAGGTCTCACAGATACGCAGTATTTT
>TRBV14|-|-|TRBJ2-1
CASSQVRGNEQFF
TGTGCCAGCAGCCAGGTCCGGGGGAATGAGCAGTTCTTC
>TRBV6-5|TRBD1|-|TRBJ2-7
CASFETGGGEQYF
TGTGCCAGCTTCGAGACAGGGGGCGGGGAGCAGTACTTC
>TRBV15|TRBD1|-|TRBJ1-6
CATSRDRRQGENNSPLHF
TGTGCCACCAGCAGAGATAGGCGACAGGGGGAGAATAATTCACCCCTCCACTTT
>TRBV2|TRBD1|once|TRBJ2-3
CASSKQGPTDTQYF
TGTGCCAGCAGTAAACAGGGGCCCACAGATACGCAGTATTTT
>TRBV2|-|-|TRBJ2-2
CASSEGRGLNTGELFF
TGTGCCAGCAGTGAAGGGCGAGGGCTCAACACCGGGGAGCTGTTTTTT
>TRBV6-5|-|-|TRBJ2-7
CASRESVYEQYF
TGTGCCAGCCGGGAAAGTGTATACGAGCAGTACTTC
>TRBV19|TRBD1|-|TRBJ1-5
CASSKKTGNSNQPQHF
TGTGCCAGTAGTAAAAAGACAGGGAATAGCAATCAGCCCCAGCATTTT
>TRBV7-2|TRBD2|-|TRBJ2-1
CASSPSGRNEQFF
TGTGCCAGCAGCCCTAGCGGGCGGAATGAGCAGTTCTTC
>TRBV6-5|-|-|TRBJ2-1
CASRRLSGPYNEQFF
TGTGCCAGCCGACGTTTAAGCGGGCCCTACAATGAGCAGTTCTTC
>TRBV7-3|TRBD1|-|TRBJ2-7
CASSLSGGGEQYF
TGTGCCAGCAGCTTATCAGGGGGTGGCGAGCAGTACTTC
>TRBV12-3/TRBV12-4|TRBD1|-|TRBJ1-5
CASSLQGGQPQHF
TGTGCCAGCAGTTTGCAGGGGGGACAGCCCCAGCATTTT
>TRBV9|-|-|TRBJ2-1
CASSVGEVTSGYEQFF
TGTGCCAGCAGCGTAGGGGAGGTGACTAGTGGCTATGAGCAGTTCTTC
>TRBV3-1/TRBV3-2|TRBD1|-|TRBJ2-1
CASSLYRGQGSYNEQFF
TGTGCCAGCAGCCTCTACAGGGGGCAGGGGTCCTACAATGAGCAGTTCTTC
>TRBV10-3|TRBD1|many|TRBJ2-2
CAIRPGQGAPGELFF
TGTGCCATCAGACCGGGACAGGGGGCGCCCGGGGAGCTGTTTTTT
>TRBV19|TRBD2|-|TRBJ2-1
CASRTSGSAGNEQFF
TGTGCCAGCCGAACTAGCGGGAGTGCTGGAAATGAGCAGTTCTTC
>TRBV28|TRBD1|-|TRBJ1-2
CASKWTGRPIGYTF
TGTGCCAGCAAATGGACAGGGCGGCCTATTGGCTACACCTTC
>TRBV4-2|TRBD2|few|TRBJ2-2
CASSSKAGDTGELFF
TGTGCCAGCAGCTCAAAAGCGGGAGACACCGGGGAGCTGTTTTTT
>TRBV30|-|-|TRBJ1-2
CAWGRTPLAYGYTF
TGTGCCTGGGGAAGGACACCCCTTGCCTATGGCTACACCTTC
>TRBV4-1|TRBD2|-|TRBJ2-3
CASSQGELAGTDTQYF
TGCGCCAGCAGCCAAGGGGAACTAGCGGGTACAGATACGCAGTATTTT
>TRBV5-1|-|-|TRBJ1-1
CASSFNRESRGTEAFF
TGCGCCAGCAGCTTCAACAGGGAGTCAAGAGGCACTGAAGCTTTCTTT
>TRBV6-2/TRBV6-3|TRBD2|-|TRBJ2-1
CASRPWREAEQFF
TGTGCCAGCAGGCCTTGGCGGGAGGCTGAGCAGTTCTTC
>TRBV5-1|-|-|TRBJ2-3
CASSSLGHYKTDTQYF
TGCGCCAGCAGCTCTCTGGGACATTACAAAACAGATACGCAGTATTTT
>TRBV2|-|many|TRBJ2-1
CASSANNEQFF
TGTGCCAGCAGTGCCAACAATGAGCAGTTCTTC